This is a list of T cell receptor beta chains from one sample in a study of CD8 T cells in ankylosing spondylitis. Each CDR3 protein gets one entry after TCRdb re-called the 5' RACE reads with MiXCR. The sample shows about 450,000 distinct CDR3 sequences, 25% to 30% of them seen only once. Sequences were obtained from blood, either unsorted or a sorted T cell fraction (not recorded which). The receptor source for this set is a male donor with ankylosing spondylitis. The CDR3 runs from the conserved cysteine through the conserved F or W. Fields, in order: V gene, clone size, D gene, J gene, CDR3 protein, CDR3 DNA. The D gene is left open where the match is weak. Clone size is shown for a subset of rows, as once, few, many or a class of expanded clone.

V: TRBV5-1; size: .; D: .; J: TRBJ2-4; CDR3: CASGSSGAEGAKNIQYF; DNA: TGCGCCAGCGGGTCCTCCGGGGCCGAAGGGGCCAAAAACATTCAGTACTTC
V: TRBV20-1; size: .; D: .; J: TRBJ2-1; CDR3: CSALIYNEQFF; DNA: TGCAGTGCTCTAATATACAATGAGCAGTTCTTC
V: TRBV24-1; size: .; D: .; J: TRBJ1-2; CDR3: CATSDSAANYGYTF; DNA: TGTGCCACCAGTGATTCGGCAGCGAACTATGGCTACACCTTC
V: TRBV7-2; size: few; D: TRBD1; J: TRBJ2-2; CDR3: CASSLPWDRGNTGELFF; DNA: TGTGCCAGCAGCCTCCCATGGGACAGGGGGAACACCGGGGAGCTGTTTTTT
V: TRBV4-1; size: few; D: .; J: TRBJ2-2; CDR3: CASSQNLRTSSGELFF; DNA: TGCGCCAGCAGCCAAAATCTGAGAACCTCGTCCGGGGAGCTGTTTTTT
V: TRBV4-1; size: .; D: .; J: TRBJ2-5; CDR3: CASSQVEGSGVRETQYF; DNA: TGCGCCAGCAGCCAAGTCGAGGGATCAGGGGTTAGAGAGACCCAGTACTTC
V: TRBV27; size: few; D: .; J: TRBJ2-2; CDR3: CASTRDSFTGELFF; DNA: TGTGCCAGCACTCGGGACTCCTTCACCGGGGAGCTGTTTTTT
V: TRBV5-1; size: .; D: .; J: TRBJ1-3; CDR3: CASSVDLDGNSGNTIYF; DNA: TGCGCCAGCAGCGTGGATTTGGACGGAAACTCTGGAAACACCATATATTTT
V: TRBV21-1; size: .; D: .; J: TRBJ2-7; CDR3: CASRRAAGGSYEQYF; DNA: TGTGCCAGCAGGCGCGCAGCGGGAGGATCCTACGAGCAGTACTTC
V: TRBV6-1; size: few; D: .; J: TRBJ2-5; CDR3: CASRRGVGETQYF; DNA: TGTGCCAGCAGAAGGGGGGTAGGAGAGACCCAGTACTTC
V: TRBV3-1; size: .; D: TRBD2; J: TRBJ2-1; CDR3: CASSPKLAGGPSYNEQFF; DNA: TGTGCCAGCAGCCCCAAACTAGCGGGAGGGCCGTCCTACAATGAGCAGTTCTTC
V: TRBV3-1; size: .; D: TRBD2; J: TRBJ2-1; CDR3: CASSRGLAAHNEQFF; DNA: TGTGCCAGCAGCCGAGGACTAGCGGCCCACAATGAGCAGTTCTTC
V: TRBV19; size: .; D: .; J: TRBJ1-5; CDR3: CASSIRQDQPQHF; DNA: TGTGCCAGTAGTATAAGGCAGGATCAGCCCCAGCATTTT